The 16 T cell receptor beta chains below come from one sample, sequenced in a study of shared clonotypes between healthy human individuals. Produced via immunoSEQ multiplex PCR; TCRdb's table is partial and in-frame only. The table lists around 1.1 million clones, roughly 77% of them singletons, with 0.89% in the top ten. Sequenced input: memory CD4+ T cells from PBMCs. Described subset: CD45RA-negative fraction. The receptors were gathered from a man aged 18 to 29 in good health. Some clones in this sample may be carry-over from other donors' samples.

The chain employs TRBV28 and TRBJ1-4, with no clear D. This CDR3 spans 19 amino acids. V lost 1 base, J lost 3 bases, and 21 bases lay in between. Per the germline V gene, CDR1 is MDHEN and CDR2 is SYDVKM. DNA for the CDR3: TGTGCCAGCAGTTTATTGGCGACCCCTCTTGAGGAGGCTAATGAAAAACTGTTTTTT. It codes for CASSLLATPLEEANEKLFF.

This chain uses TRBV2 with TRBJ2-5; D is perhaps TRBD1 (6 bases). CDR3 length: 15 amino acids. CDR1 and CDR2 from the germline V gene are SNHLY and FYNNEI. V dropped 5 bases and J dropped 1 base, with 14 bases sitting between them. Here the CDR3 DNA reads TGTGCCAGCAGTCCCTACCGACAGGTCCAAGAGACCCAGTACTTC. Encoded protein: CASSPYRQVQETQYF.

CDR3 coding DNA: TGTGCCAGTACGGGGGCAGACGGTGGCTACACCTTC. Translation gives CASTGADGGYTF. J is TRBJ1-2 and V is TRBV6-5; maybe TRBD1 (6 bases). The CDR3 is 12 residues long. CDR1 and CDR2 (germline): MNHEY, SVGAGI. With 9 bases removed from V and 7 bases from J, the gap between germline ends came to 15 bases.

This rearrangement joins TRBV5-1 to TRBJ1-4, with unresolved D. Per the germline V gene, CDR1 is SGHRS and CDR2 is YFSETQ. The CDR3 has 16 amino acids. Trimming cost V 6 bases and J 0 bases, with 15 bases left between them. Here the CDR3 reads CASTSSGGATNEKLFF. CDR3 sequence (DNA): TGCGCCAGCACCTCGTCAGGTGGTGCAACTAATGAAAAACTGTTTTTT.

The chain carries TRBV4-3 and TRBJ2-1; the D gene is possibly TRBD2 (6 bases). CDR3 length: 14 amino acids. V was clipped by 2 bases and J by 5 bases, with 10 bases between them. The germline gives CDR1 LGHNA, CDR2 YSLEER. For the CDR3, the DNA is TGCGCCAGCAGCCAATTGGCGGGAAACAATGAGCAGTTCTTC. Amino acids: CASSQLAGNNEQFF.

This clone was seen more than once but under ten times. V usage is TRBV27 and J usage is TRBJ1-3; D is unresolved. Trimming took off 5 bases at V and 4 bases at J, with 15 bases between the two ends. The CDR3 has 15 residues. Germline V gene sequence: CDR1 MNHEY, CDR2 SMNVEV (reference sequence). This CDR3 reads CASSAAPGGGNTIYF. CDR3 bases: TGTGCCAGCAGTGCGGCCCCGGGAGGGGGAAACACCATATATTTT.

J is TRBJ2-5 and V is TRBV2; no clear D. Trimming removed 6 bases at V and 3 bases at J, with 11 bases between. The CDR3 spans 13 residues. Germline V gives CDR1 SNHLY, CDR2 FYNNEI. The CDR3 DNA is TGTGCCAGCAGGCGAGAAGTCAAAGAGACCCAGTACTTC. Its protein product is CASRREVKETQYF. The full variable domain, rest sourced from reference TRBV2 and TRBJ2-5, is EPEVTQTPSHQVTQMGQEVILRCVPISNHLYFYWYRQILGQKVEFLVSFYNNEISEKSEIFDDQFSVERPDGSNFTLKIRSTKLEDSAMYFCASRREVKETQYFGPGTRLLVL.

The genes are TRBV4-3 and TRBJ1-3, with TRBD1 as a possible D gene (6 bases). CDR3 length equals 15 residues. CDR1 and CDR2 from the germline V gene are LGHNA and YSLEER. The V end was cut by 0 bases, the J end by 0 bases, with 6 bases between. CDR3 DNA sequence: TGCGCCAGCAGCCAAGAGGGACACTCTGGAAACACCATATATTTT. As protein: CASSQEGHSGNTIYF.

This clone was counted between two and nine times. The chain joins TRBV10-3 to TRBJ1-5, with 8 bases lining up with TRBD1. Losses at the gene ends were 6 bases for V and 5 bases for J; bases not matched to a gene: 12. The germline V gene has CDR1 ENHRY and CDR2 SYGVKD. This CDR3 is 16 amino acids long. The CDR3 here is CAIRPGTGKSDQPQHF. The CDR3 coding sequence is TGTGCCATCAGACCCGGGACAGGAAAGTCGGATCAGCCCCAGCATTTT.

The rearrangement uses TRBV11-2 and TRBJ2-5; 11 nucleotides align to TRBD2. This CDR3 spans 16 amino acids. Germline CDR1 SGHAT, CDR2 FQNNGV. J was trimmed by 2 bases and V by 5 bases; bases with no gene match: 7. For the CDR3, the DNA is TGTGCCAGCAGCACGAGCAGACTAGCGGGGCAAGAGACCCAGTACTTC. It specifies CASSTSRLAGQETQYF.

Ten or more counts support this clone. This chain connects TRBV7-8 to TRBJ1-2, with D hard to call. Germline V lookup: CDR1 SGHVS, CDR2 FQNEAQ. This CDR3 region has 16 residues. Trimming took 5 bases from V and 4 from J, leaving 20 bases between them. The CDR3 reads CASSPYLINHFYGYTF. The CDR3 DNA reads as TGTGCCAGCAGCCCCTATTTAATAAACCACTTCTATGGCTACACCTTC.

As concerns this clone: Different DNA sequences within this sample yield the same CDR3. The genes are TRBV28 and TRBJ2-5, with D unresolved. Trimming took off 1 base at V and 1 base at J, with 7 bases between the two ends. Per the germline V gene, CDR1 is MDHEN and CDR2 is SYDVKM. This CDR3 is built from 14 residues. The CDR3 here is CASSLSASQETQYF. DNA for the CDR3: TGTGCCAGCAGTTTATCGGCTAGCCAAGAGACCCAGTACTTC.

The rearrangement joins TRBV7-8 to TRBJ2-5, with D perhaps TRBD2 (6 bases). V dropped 5 bases and J dropped 4 bases, with 14 bases sitting between them. Germline V gene sequence: CDR1 SGHVS, CDR2 FQNEAQ. This CDR3 comprises 14 residues. The CDR3 sequence is CASSPPEGIETQYF. The CDR3 nucleotides are TGTGCCAGCAGCCCCCCGGAGGGTATAGAGACCCAGTACTTC.

This clone was counted between two and nine times. CDR3 residues: CASSVRTGDEQYF. For the CDR3, the DNA is TGTGCCAGCAGCGTCCGTACAGGGGACGAGCAGTACTTC. This chain uses TRBV9 with TRBJ2-7, with TRBD1 identical over 7 bases. This CDR3 is built from 13 residues. Trimming removed 2 bases from V and 5 bases from J; junction bases left unmatched: 4. From germline, CDR1 is SGDLS and CDR2 YYNGEE.

The V call is TRBV6-5, the J call TRBJ2-2, with TRBD1 matching over 10 bases. CDR3 size: 14 residues. In germline, CDR1 is MNHEY, CDR2 SVGAGI. The ends lost 8 bases at V and 5 bases at J; junction bases unmatched: 5. CDR3 DNA sequence: TGTGCCAGCCATCCGGGACAGGGGACCGGGGAGCTGTTTTTT. This encodes CASHPGQGTGELFF.

Concerning this clone itself: The junction departs from germline at one end; a sequencing error may be responsible. This same CDR3 is encoded by further DNA sequences in the sample. This rearrangement joins TRBV9 to TRBJ2-3; D is perhaps TRBD2 (7 bases). The CDR3 is 14 amino acids. Germline loops: CDR1 SGDLS, CDR2 YYNGEE. The CDR3 sequence is CASSGGGGGLTQYF. The CDR3 bases are TGTGCTAGCAGCGGAGGTGGCGGGGGCCTTACGCAGTATTTT.